This T cell receptor beta chain comes out of a study of monozygotic twins with inflammatory bowel disease. Remarks on this clonotype: Its antigen is undetermined.

The CDR3 length is 13 residues. Germline V gives CDR1 LGHDT, CDR2 YNNKEL (reference sequence). The draw for each donor consisted of a single 2.5 ml blood sample. Each CDR3 protein gets one entry in TCRdb, which reprocessed the 5' RACE reads and gives no DNA. Listed are approximately 400,000 distinct CDR3 sequences; around 2.6% falls within the top ten. Study results and caveats: The results supported no single strong signal or clonotype associated with IBD.

The chain links TRBV3-1 to TRBJ2-3; the TCRdb D gene call, TRBD1, has no DNA to confirm it. The clonotype was recovered from a human donor with ulcerative colitis or Crohn's disease, or a healthy co-twin of an affected twin (not recorded which). The sample consisted of blood. The chain's CDR3 is CASSQGPGDTQYF.